One sample yielded the 10 T cell receptor beta chains listed below, sequenced in a study of T cell responses to AZD1222 COVID-19 vaccine. TCRdb's table, derived via immunoSEQ multiplex PCR, lists solely in-frame clones and lacks some. The sample includes some 25,000 clones, approximately 86% of them seen just once. The sample here was peripheral blood, taken 28 days after the second AZD1222 dose. The receptors were gathered from an adult who received the AZD1222 COVID-19 vaccine.

In its sample, this clone was seen once. This chain connects TRBV5-4 to TRBJ2-2; perhaps TRBD2 as D (7 bases). The CDR3 runs to 13 residues. CDR1 SGHNT and CDR2 YYREEE come from the germline V gene (reference sequence). V lost 7 bases, J lost 4 bases, and 11 bases lay in between. DNA for the CDR3: TGTGCCAGCCGGGGGGCGCCCACCGGGGAGCTGTTTTTT. Translated: CASRGAPTGELFF.

This chain connects TRBV24-1 to TRBJ2-1, with 10 nucleotides matching TRBD2. After removal of 3 bases from V and 0 bases from J, the junction contained 7 bases not matched to a gene. Germline CDR1 KGHDR, CDR2 SFDVKD. The CDR3 consists of 18 residues. The CDR3 here is CATSDVAGGSSSYNEQFF. In DNA, the CDR3 is TGTGCCACCAGTGATGTAGCGGGAGGATCTAGCTCCTACAATGAGCAGTTCTTC.

Points on this clone: This same CDR3 is encoded by further DNA sequences in the sample. The J gene is TRBJ1-5, the V gene TRBV28, with D uncertain. Germline loops: CDR1 MDHEN, CDR2 SYDVKM. This CDR3 is 11 amino acids long. With 5 bases removed from V and 4 bases from J, the gap between germline ends came to 3 bases. The CDR3 nucleotides read TGTGCCAGCAGTCTAAATCAGCCCCAGCATTTT. This translates into CASSLNQPQHF.

The chain links TRBV10-3 to TRBJ2-5, with D possibly being TRBD1 (6 bases). The CDR3 extends over 13 amino acids. Germline V gene lookup returns CDR1 ENHRY and CDR2 SYGVKD. Trimming took 8 bases from V and 0 from J, leaving 10 bases between them. CDR3 bases: TGTGCCATCGCTAGGGGGTACCAAGAGACCCAGTACTTC. Amino acid sequence: CAIARGYQETQYF.

CDR3 DNA sequence: TGTGCCATCAGTGAGTCTGTGACTAGCGAAGGCACAGATACGCAGTATTTT. Its translation is CAISESVTSEGTDTQYF. This chain joins TRBV10-3 and TRBJ2-3; 8 nucleotides line up with TRBD2. The CDR3 has 17 amino acids. V lost 0 bases, J lost 1 base, and 6 bases stayed unmatched. The germline gives CDR1 ENHRY, CDR2 SYGVKD.

The chain has TRBV4-1 and TRBJ2-7, with TRBD2 matching 11 bases. Germline V gives CDR1 MGHRA, CDR2 YSYEKL. The junction had 15 bases not matched to a gene; V was cut back by 4 bases and J by 7 bases. The CDR3 extends over 17 amino acids. The CDR3 loop is CASSPRTSGGPGREQYF. CDR3 nucleotide sequence: TGCGCCAGCAGCCCCCGAACTAGCGGGGGCCCCGGAAGGGAGCAGTACTTC.

This chain joins TRBV19 and TRBJ2-2; no clear D. The V end was cut by 6 bases, the J end by 2 bases, with 10 bases between. Per the germline V gene, CDR1 is LNHDA and CDR2 is SQIVND (reference sequence). This CDR3 has 14 amino acids. CDR3 sequence: CASRGSHNTGELFF. The CDR3, as DNA: TGTGCCAGTAGGGGATCACATAACACCGGGGAGCTGTTTTTT.

V is TRBV5-5 and J is TRBJ1-1; no definite D call. Germline-derived CDR1 and CDR2 are SGHKS and YYEKEE (reference sequence). CDR3 size: 13 residues. Trimming took 0 bases from V and 4 from J, leaving 7 bases between them. CDR3 residues: CASSLVGITEAFF. For the CDR3, the DNA is TGTGCCAGCAGCTTGGTAGGAATCACTGAAGCTTTCTTT.

The V gene is TRBV9, the J gene TRBJ1-3; D is possibly TRBD1 (5 bases). The CDR3 spans 14 residues. Trimming took 0 bases from V and 8 from J, leaving 12 bases between them. The V gene's germline CDR1 is SGDLS and CDR2 YYNGEE. DNA of the CDR3: TGTGCCAGCAGCGTAGTTTCCAGGGTAGACACCATATATTTT. Amino acid sequence: CASSVVSRVDTIYF.

This sequence joins TRBV19 and TRBJ1-1; D unresolved. V was cut by 5 bases and J by 0 bases, with 7 bases left in between. The CDR3 has 13 amino acids. In germline, CDR1 is LNHDA, CDR2 SQIVND (reference sequence). This CDR3 reads CASSVSMNTEAFF. The CDR3 DNA reads TGTGCCAGTAGTGTTAGCATGAACACTGAAGCTTTCTTT.